Following are 29 T cell receptor beta chains from one sample sequenced in a study of OX40 agonist ivuxolimab in advanced cancers. Libraries were prepared by immunoSEQ multiplex PCR; TCRdb keeps only in-frame clonotypes and omits some of them. The sample lists around 90,000 clones, about 90% occurring once. The sample consisted of CD4+ or CD8+ T cells sorted from blood, taken in a trial of the OX40 agonist ivuxolimab. The receptor source for this set is an adult with an advanced solid tumor such as melanoma, head and neck, liver or kidney cancer.

Comment on this clone: This sample also contains other DNA sequences that code for the same CDR3. The rearrangement links TRBV30 to TRBJ1-1; D remains ambiguous. The CDR3 consists of 12 residues. V lost 4 bases to trimming and J lost 2 bases, with 8 bases between them. Germline assignment: CDR1 GTSNPN and CDR2 SVGIG (reference sequence). The CDR3 sequence is CAWTAFNTEAFF. The CDR3 bases are TGTGCCTGGACGGCCTTCAACACTGAAGCTTTCTTT.

The genes are TRBV7-6 and TRBJ1-1; D perhaps matches TRBD1 (5 bases). The CDR3 consists of 17 residues. Trimming shortened V by 3 bases and J by 1 base, and 18 bases separated the two germline ends. Per the germline V gene, CDR1 is SGHVS and CDR2 is FNYEAQ. DNA of the CDR3: TGTGCCAGCAGCTTGGGTCGGCAGGGCCCCCGGAACACTGAAGCTTTCTTT. It codes for CASSLGRQGPRNTEAFF.

The chain uses TRBV5-1 and TRBJ2-7; 9 nucleotides match TRBD1. The CDR3 is made up of 15 amino acids. Unmatched junction bases numbered 5, after V lost 4 bases and J lost 0 bases. CDR1 is SGHRS and CDR2 is YFSETQ in the germline V gene. The CDR3 coding sequence is TGCGCCAGCAGCATAGGGACAGGGAACTCCTACGAGCAGTACTTC. Its translation: CASSIGTGNSYEQYF.

This rearrangement joins TRBV28 to TRBJ1-5; D not certain. CDR3 length equals 13 residues. Germline V gene lookup returns CDR1 MDHEN and CDR2 SYDVKM. The germline V and J ends were trimmed by 5 bases and 7 bases, with 12 bases remaining between them. The CDR3 sequence: CASSLTARQPQHF. The CDR3 DNA sequence: TGTGCCAGCAGTCTCACAGCACGGCAGCCCCAGCATTTT.

This clone was picked up one time. The genes are TRBV6-5 and TRBJ1-2, with D tentatively TRBD1 (5 bases). Germline V gene lookup returns CDR1 MNHEY and CDR2 SVGAGI. V lost 5 bases, J lost 2 bases, and 9 bases lay in between. The CDR3 is 13 residues long. In DNA, the CDR3 is TGTGCCAGCAGTCCGGGACGGAACTATGGCTACACCTTC. Its translation: CASSPGRNYGYTF.

The CDR3 sequence: CASKLREPERYTQYF. The CDR3 DNA reads TGTGCCAGCAAGTTGAGGGAGCCCGAGAGATATACGCAGTATTTT. V is TRBV6-1 and J is TRBJ2-3; TRBD2 might be the D (5 bases). V lost 7 bases, J lost 7 bases, and 21 bases lay in between. The CDR3 covers 15 residues. Germline V CDR1 and CDR2: MNHNS, SASEGT.

The V and J genes are TRBV5-5 and TRBJ1-1; tentatively, D is TRBD1 (5 bases). CDR1 and CDR2 (germline): SGHKS, YYEKEE (reference sequence). This CDR3 comprises 13 residues. The V gene lost 4 bases and the J gene lost 5 bases, with 12 bases spanning the gap. CDR3 sequence reads: CASSTPGGTEAFF. The CDR3 bases are TGTGCCAGCAGCACACCTGGGGGGACTGAAGCTTTCTTT.

Only one count was recorded for this clone. The rearrangement uses TRBV28 and TRBJ1-2; 8 positions match TRBD1. Germline values: CDR1 MDHEN, CDR2 SYDVKM. The V gene end was trimmed by 7 bases and the J gene end by 4 bases; junction bases not matched to a gene: 14. The CDR3 totals 16 residues. As DNA, the CDR3 is TGTGCCAGCATGACCCCGCAGGGGGCAATCGGCTATGGCTACACCTTC. Translated: CASMTPQGAIGYGYTF.

The chain couples TRBV28 to TRBJ1-2; D might be TRBD1 (5 bases). The V gene lost 10 bases and the J gene lost 7 bases, with 22 bases spanning the gap. CDR3 size: 14 residues. From germline, CDR1 is MDHEN and CDR2 SYDVKM. DNA of the CDR3: TGTGCCACCTACTCAGGACAACCGGGGGGTGGCTACACCTTC. This translates into CATYSGQPGGGYTF.

The chain has TRBV28 and TRBJ2-1; the D is unclear. CDR1 and CDR2 (germline): MDHEN, SYDVKM. CDR3 length: 13 residues. V was shortened by 2 bases and J by 7 bases, with 9 bases between the two germline ends. The CDR3 DNA reads as TGTGCCAGCAGTTTACCTTTGGGGAATGAGCAGTTCTTC. This encodes CASSLPLGNEQFF.

This clone was seen a handful of times. The V and J genes are TRBV19 and TRBJ1-1; D is unresolved. V lost 8 bases and J 2 bases, leaving 9 bases between the germline ends. CDR1 and CDR2 from the germline V gene are LNHDA and SQIVND (reference sequence). This CDR3 is built from 12 residues. The CDR3 nucleotides are TGTGCCAGTGGGGAACAAAACACTGAAGCTTTCTTT. Translated: CASGEQNTEAFF.

The chain is built from TRBV18 and TRBJ1-1; a weak D match, TRBD1 (6 bases). Germline loops: CDR1 KGHSH, CDR2 LQKENI. Trimming took off 1 base at V and 1 base at J, with 16 bases between the two ends. This CDR3 contains 17 residues. CDR3 nucleotides: TGTGCCAGCTCACCACAGGGGGGCGCATGGGGGAACACTGAAGCTTTCTTT. This translates into CASSPQGGAWGNTEAFF.

V gene TRBV28 combines with J gene TRBJ2-7; D is ambiguous. The CDR3 covers 13 residues. CDR1 MDHEN and CDR2 SYDVKM come from the germline V gene. V was clipped by 2 bases and J by 2 bases, with 7 bases between them. The CDR3 loop is CASSLSGPYEQYF. The CDR3 DNA reads as TGTGCCAGCAGTTTAAGTGGACCCTACGAGCAGTACTTC.

This clone was observed a single time. This rearrangement joins TRBV7-9 to TRBJ2-2; D remains ambiguous. Germline V gene data show CDR1 as SEHNR and CDR2 as FQNEAQ (reference sequence). The CDR3 totals 15 residues. Trimming left V 2 bases short and J 0 bases short, with 7 bases between. CDR3 coding DNA: TGTGCCAGCAGCTTAAGGGCAGCGAACACCGGGGAGCTGTTTTTT. It encodes CASSLRAANTGELFF.

This rearrangement joins TRBV2 to TRBJ1-4, with unresolved D. Trimming stripped 9 bases from V and 3 bases from J, with 8 bases between. CDR3 length equals 12 residues. Germline loops: CDR1 SNHLY, CDR2 FYNNEI. The CDR3 is CASAGPNEKLFF. The CDR3 bases are TGTGCCAGTGCTGGACCTAATGAAAAACTGTTTTTT.

The chain joins TRBV28 to TRBJ1-5; the match to TRBD1 covers 7 bases. CDR1 is MDHEN, CDR2 SYDVKM, per germline. The CDR3 contains 15 residues. J gave up 5 bases and V 5 bases, and 9 bases lay outside the gene matches. CDR3 region: CASSQGQVNDQPQHF. DNA of the CDR3: TGTGCCAGCAGTCAAGGACAGGTGAATGATCAGCCCCAGCATTTT. Using reference TRBV28 and TRBJ1-5 for the parts outside the CDR3, the full variable domain is DVKVTQSSRYLVKRTGEKVFLECVQDMDHENMFWYRQDPGLGLRLIYFSYDVKMKEKGDIPEGYSVSREKKERFSLILESASTNQTSMYLCASSQGQVNDQPQHFGDGTRLSIL.

This sequence joins TRBV7-2 and TRBJ2-2; D unresolved. V lost 3 bases to trimming and J lost 1 base, with 6 bases between them. CDR1 SGHTA and CDR2 FQGNSA come from the germline V gene. There are 14 residues in the CDR3. DNA for the CDR3: TGTGCCAGCAGCTTTGGCAGGAACACCGGGGAGCTGTTTTTT. Encoded protein: CASSFGRNTGELFF.

This clone was observed once. The rearrangement uses TRBV7-3 and TRBJ2-3; D not certain. Trimming stripped 3 bases from V and 4 bases from J, with 11 bases between. CDR3 length: 14 residues. CDR1 is SGHTA and CDR2 is FQGTGA in the germline V gene. The CDR3 DNA sequence: TGTGCCAGCAGCTTGAACTTGGGTGCAGATACGCAGTATTTT. Protein product: CASSLNLGADTQYF.

Only a few counts were recorded for this clone. V and J are TRBV29-1 and TRBJ2-7, with 8 bases that match TRBD2. This CDR3 has 14 amino acids. Germline CDR1 reads SQVTM; CDR2 reads ANQGSEA. The ends lost 6 bases at V and 6 bases at J; junction bases unmatched: 13. CDR3 in DNA: TGCAGCGTCGGGTTGTGGGCGGGAGGTAGCGAGCAGTACTTC. Its protein is CSVGLWAGGSEQYF.

J is TRBJ1-5 and V is TRBV5-8; D gene unclear. The CDR3 sequence is 12 residues long. V lost 1 base, J lost 7 bases, and 6 bases lay in between. Germline loops: CDR1 SGHTS, CDR2 YDEGEE. The CDR3 DNA sequence: TGTGCCAGCAGCTTGTGGAACCAGCCCCAGCATTTT. Translated, it gives CASSLWNQPQHF.

This rearrangement joins TRBV2 to TRBJ2-7; 7 bases line up with TRBD2. This CDR3 comprises 13 residues. The junction had 8 bases not matched to a gene; V was cut back by 6 bases and J by 6 bases. The germline CDR1 and CDR2 sequences are SNHLY and FYNNEI. The CDR3 loop is CASRADWGGEQYF. CDR3 bases: TGTGCCAGCAGAGCTGACTGGGGGGGCGAGCAGTACTTC.

The rearrangement uses TRBV30 and TRBJ1-2; D unresolved. The CDR3 runs to 10 residues. The germline CDR1 and CDR2 sequences are GTSNPN and SVGIG (reference sequence). The V end was cut by 7 bases, the J end by 8 bases, with 11 bases between. CDR3 sequence (DNA): TGTGCCTCCCAACCGGGGGGCTACACCTTC. This codes for CASQPGGYTF.

The chain combines TRBV7-9 with TRBJ1-2, with 8 bases identical to TRBD1. The CDR3 contains 14 residues. The V gene's germline CDR1 is SEHNR and CDR2 FQNEAQ (reference sequence). The J segment lost 7 bases and the V segment lost 8 bases, leaving 12 bases of the junction unmatched. DNA for the CDR3: TGTGCCAGCGTCTCATCAGGGGGCTTGGGTGGCTACACCTTC. Translating gives CASVSSGGLGGYTF.

V gene TRBV11-2 combines with J gene TRBJ2-7, with D possibly matching TRBD2 (5 bases). This CDR3 has 13 amino acids. Germline lookup yields CDR1 SGHAT and CDR2 FQNNGV. V lost 7 bases and J 5 bases, leaving 15 bases between the germline ends. This CDR3 is CASTPTGSHEQYF. DNA for the CDR3: TGTGCCAGCACCCCAACGGGGTCCCACGAGCAGTACTTC.

The DNA of the CDR3 is TGCGCCAGCAGCTTCGGGACAATGTATGAAAAACTGTTTTTT. Protein product: CASSFGTMYEKLFF. The rearrangement joins TRBV5-1 to TRBJ1-4; possible D gene TRBD1, 6 bases. Deletions cut 2 bases from V and 6 bases from J, with 11 bases between. This CDR3 has 14 residues. The germline V gene encodes CDR1 SGHRS and CDR2 YFSETQ.

This clone was counted a few times. The rearrangement joins TRBV19 to TRBJ2-3; 11 nucleotides match TRBD2. The CDR3 consists of 20 residues. With V trimmed by 5 bases and J by 0 bases, 16 bases remained unmatched. Germline V CDR1 and CDR2: LNHDA, SQIVND (reference sequence). The CDR3 DNA reads as TGTGCCAGTAGTGGTGAGTCTAGCGGGAGGAATACCCCTAGCACAGATACGCAGTATTTT. Translation gives CASSGESSGRNTPSTDTQYF.

This sequence joins TRBV7-9 and TRBJ2-1, with 10 bases matching TRBD1. The CDR3 runs 15 residues. Germline trimming cut 1 base from V and 4 bases from J; bases unmatched to any gene: 1. CDR1 and CDR2 from the germline V gene are SEHNR and FQNEAQ (reference sequence). Here the CDR3 reads CASSLGDRGYNEQFF. CDR3 coding DNA: TGTGCCAGCAGCTTAGGGGACAGGGGATACAATGAGCAGTTCTTC.

The genes are TRBV6-1 and TRBJ2-7; D is ambiguous. V dropped 4 bases and J dropped 9 bases, with 13 bases sitting between them. CDR3 length: 12 residues. Germline CDR1 is MNHNS and CDR2 is SASEGT. Here the CDR3 DNA reads TGTGCCAGCAGTGGGACGTCCTTTAGGCAGTACTTC. As protein: CASSGTSFRQYF.

This clone came up a few times. The chain carries TRBV30 and TRBJ1-1; D gene unclear. Trimming removed 3 bases at V and 0 bases at J, with 2 bases between. This CDR3 comprises 11 residues. In germline, CDR1 is GTSNPN, CDR2 SVGIG (reference sequence). This CDR3 reads CAWRLNTEAFF. DNA for the CDR3: TGTGCCTGGAGGTTGAACACTGAAGCTTTCTTT.